The clone carrying this T cell receptor (beta chain) has a count of ten or more. This sample was taken from a study of blood T cell repertoires in COVID-19. Looking at the study overall: The United States, Italy and Spain were the sources of the acute and convalescent COVID-19 samples. Nucleic acid was either cDNA or gDNA, and it came from T cells, B-cell-depleted T cells, or PBMCs.

In the study's own analysis: Researchers report that nucleated cell counts were estimated from reference gene primer amplification. Assay: immunoSEQ multiplex PCR; the TCRdb copy retains only in-frame clones and omits some. From that table come the V and J calls and clone size; the DNA was used to work out D and trimming. The table shows about 270,000 clones, with 80% to 90% occurring only once. The CDR3 covers 12 residues. Trimming shortened V by 7 bases and J by 3 bases, and 8 bases separated the two germline ends. This TCR came from a woman aged 50 to 60 who had recovered from COVID-19. The chain combines TRBV23-1 with TRBJ2-3; tentative D call: TRBD1 (5 bases). TRBV23-1 is noted as an ORF with a role that remains uncertain. Sample: peripheral blood. The CDR3 nucleotides read TGCGCCAGCATCACAGGAACAGATACGCAGTATTTT. Its protein product is CASITGTDTQYF.